This T cell receptor beta chain was retrieved from a study of blood T cell repertoires in COVID-19. Study in general: The United States, Italy and Spain supplied acute and convalescent COVID-19 samples. PBMCs, B-cell-depleted T cells, or T cells provided the cDNA or gDNA that made up the material.

This clone was observed a few times. Under the authors' procedure: Quantification of nucleated cells was approximated via reference gene primer amplification. Sequencing was performed with immunoSEQ multiplex PCR; in TCRdb, only in-frame clones are kept and a portion is missing. V, J and clone size are those of that table, while D and trimming were read from the DNA. The sample lists 12,000 to 15,000 clones, about 87% occurring once. CDR1 and CDR2 from the germline V gene are MGHRA and YSYEKL. The CDR3 consists of 16 residues. Germline trimming cut 3 bases from V and 9 bases from J; bases unmatched to any gene: 11.

V is TRBV4-1 and J is TRBJ2-1; 10 positions agree with TRBD2. The TCR originated in a human donor in a cohort sampled during active COVID-19. Sequencing input: peripheral blood. The CDR3 loop reads CASSHLSGTSVGEQFF. CDR3 DNA sequence: TGCGCCAGCAGCCATCTTTCCGGGACTAGCGTAGGTGAGCAGTTCTTC.